This T cell receptor (beta chain) came from a study of T cells expressing NK-cell markers (dated by TCRdb to the early 2020s). Regarding the study in general: In sorted CD3+CD56+NKG2C+, CD3+CD56+NKG2C- and CD3+CD56-NKG2C+ T-cell subsets from eight donors, TCR beta-chain repertoires were profiled. The study sequenced eight donors, all healthy volunteers chosen at random: three men and five women. Sequencing of the libraries produced 2 x 150 bp reads on Illumina HiSeq 2000/2500, MiSeq or NextSeq. Of the eight sequenced donors, seven were found to be HCMV-seropositive and one was found to be HCMV-seronegative. Results the study describes overall, beyond this receptor: Whether the expanded NKG2C-expressing T cell clones were specific for HCMV antigens was left unclear. Those dominant clonotypes were again the most abundant among CD3+CD56-NKG2C+ cells in several donors, at 28.3-60.1%. In about six donors, the dominant CD3+CD56+NKG2C+ clonotypes were found to rank among the top 10 CD8+ clonotypes and to make up about 1.0-7.5% of CD8+ T cells.

To determine HCMV serostatus, a commercial ELISA kit was used to detect HCMV-specific IgG in serum. Ficoll density gradient centrifugation was used to isolate peripheral blood mononuclear cells from blood. Notes on this clonotype: Its antigen is not yet known.

Including the terminal cysteine and phenylalanine, the CDR3 comprises 15 residues. No DNA accompanies this entry. CDR1 MDHEN and CDR2 SYDVKM were looked up in the germline V gene. The sequencer was an Illumina HiSeq 2000. TCR beta cDNA libraries were made by 5'RACE template switching that added a universal primer site and unique molecular identifiers. Synthesis of cDNA was primed from the TCR beta constant segment and was followed by two consecutive PCR amplification steps. The paper's data handling went like this. MIGEC was used to demultiplex reads and group reads by UMI, and MiTCR was used to assemble and quantify clonotypes. To remove erroneous sequences, TCR cDNA sequences were retained only when supported by two or more reads. The tcR package was used for downstream repertoire analysis, and clonotypes were matched across fractions by CDR3 nucleotide sequence plus V segment. Antigen specificity was annotated against VDJdb with VDJmatch, allowing one amino acid substitution in CDR3. TCRdb reprocessed the reads and assigns one entry to each CDR3 protein sequence, leaving out DNA. TCRdb, not the original authors, processed these V and J calls. The sample table includes 300,000 or so distinct CDR3 sequences. Of the sample, more than 3.5% falls within the top ten clones.

What was sequenced was blood T cells: a sorted CD56 or NKG2C T cell subset, CD4+ or CD8+ T cells, or bulk PBMC T cells (not recorded which). The rearranged chain carries TRBV28 and TRBJ2-1; the TCRdb call, TRBD2, lacks DNA for checking. The sequence was obtained from a woman between 18 and 70 years old in good health. Here the CDR3 is given as CASTLGGLLYNEQFF.